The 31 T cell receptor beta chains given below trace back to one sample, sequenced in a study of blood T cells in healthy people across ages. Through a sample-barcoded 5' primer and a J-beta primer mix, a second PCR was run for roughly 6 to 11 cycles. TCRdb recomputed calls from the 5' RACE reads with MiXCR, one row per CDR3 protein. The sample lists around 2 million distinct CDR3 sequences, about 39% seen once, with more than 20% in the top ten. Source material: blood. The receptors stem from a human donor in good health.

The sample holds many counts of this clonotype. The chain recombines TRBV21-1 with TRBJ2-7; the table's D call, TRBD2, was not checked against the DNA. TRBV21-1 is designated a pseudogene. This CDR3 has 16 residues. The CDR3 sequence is CASSKVRTSLLYEQYF. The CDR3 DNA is TGTGCCAGCAGCAAAGTACGGACTAGCCTCCTGTACGAGCAGTACTTC.

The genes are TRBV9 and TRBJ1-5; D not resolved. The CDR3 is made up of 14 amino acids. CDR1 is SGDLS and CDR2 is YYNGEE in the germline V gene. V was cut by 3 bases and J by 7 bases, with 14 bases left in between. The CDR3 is CASSGGPSRQPQHF. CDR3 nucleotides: TGTGCCAGCAGCGGGGGTCCCTCTCGACAGCCCCAGCATTTT.

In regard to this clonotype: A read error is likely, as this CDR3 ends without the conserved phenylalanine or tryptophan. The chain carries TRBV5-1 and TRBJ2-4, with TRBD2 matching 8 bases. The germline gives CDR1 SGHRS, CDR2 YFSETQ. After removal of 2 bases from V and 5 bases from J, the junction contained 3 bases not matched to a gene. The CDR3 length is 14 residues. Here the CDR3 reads CASSFFSGENIQYL. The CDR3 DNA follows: TGCGCCAGCAGCTTCTTTAGCGGGGAAAACATTCAGTACCTC.

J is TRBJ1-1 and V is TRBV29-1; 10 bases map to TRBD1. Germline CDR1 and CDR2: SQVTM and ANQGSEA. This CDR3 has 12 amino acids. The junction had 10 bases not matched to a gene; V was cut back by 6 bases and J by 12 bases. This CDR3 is CSVGQGEGMTFF. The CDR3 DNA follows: TGCAGCGTCGGACAGGGGGAGGGTATGACTTTCTTT.

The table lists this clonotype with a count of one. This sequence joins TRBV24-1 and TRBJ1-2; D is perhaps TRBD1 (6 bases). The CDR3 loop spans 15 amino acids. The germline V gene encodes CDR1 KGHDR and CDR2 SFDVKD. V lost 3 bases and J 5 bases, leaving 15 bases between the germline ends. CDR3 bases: TGTGCCACCAGTGATCCCCCCGGGACAAGTTATGGCTACACCTTC. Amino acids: CATSDPPGTSYGYTF.

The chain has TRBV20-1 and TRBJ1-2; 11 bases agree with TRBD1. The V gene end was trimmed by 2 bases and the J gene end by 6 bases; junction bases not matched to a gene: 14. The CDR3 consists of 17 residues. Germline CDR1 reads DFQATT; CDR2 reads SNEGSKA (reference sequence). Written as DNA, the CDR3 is TGCAGTGCTAGAAACGACGAAGTACCGGGACAGGGGGATGGCTACACCTTC. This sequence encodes CSARNDEVPGQGDGYTF.

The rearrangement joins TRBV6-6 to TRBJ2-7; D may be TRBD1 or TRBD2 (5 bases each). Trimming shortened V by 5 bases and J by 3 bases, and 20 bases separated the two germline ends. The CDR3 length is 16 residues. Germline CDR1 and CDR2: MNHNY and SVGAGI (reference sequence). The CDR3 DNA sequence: TGTGCCAGCAGTGAGGGGCGGTCCGGTGGGGGCTACGAGCAGTACTTC. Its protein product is CASSEGRSGGGYEQYF.

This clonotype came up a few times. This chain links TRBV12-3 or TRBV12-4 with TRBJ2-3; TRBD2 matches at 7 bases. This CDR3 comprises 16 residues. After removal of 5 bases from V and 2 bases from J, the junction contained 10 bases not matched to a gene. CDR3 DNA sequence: TGTGCCAGCAGTGGGGGAGGGGTGCGATTCACAGATACGCAGTATTTT. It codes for CASSGGGVRFTDTQYF.

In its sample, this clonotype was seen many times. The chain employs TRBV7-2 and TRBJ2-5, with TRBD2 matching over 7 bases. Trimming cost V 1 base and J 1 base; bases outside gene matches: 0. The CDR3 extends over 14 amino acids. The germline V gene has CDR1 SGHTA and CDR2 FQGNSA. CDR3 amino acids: CASSLGLAQETQYF. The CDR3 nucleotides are TGTGCCAGCAGCTTAGGACTAGCCCAAGAGACCCAGTACTTC. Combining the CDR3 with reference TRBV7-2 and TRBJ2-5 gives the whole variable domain GAGVSQSPSNKVTEKGKDVELRCDPISGHTALYWYRQSLGQGLEFLIYFQGNSAPDKSGLPSDRFSAERTGGSVSTLTIQRTQQEDSAVYLCASSLGLAQETQYFGPGTRLLVL.

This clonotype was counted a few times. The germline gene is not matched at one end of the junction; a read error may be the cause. The CDR3 sequence: CAGSRAGGVSYEQYF. CDR3 nucleotide sequence: TGTGCCGGCAGTCGAGCGGGGGGCGTTTCCTACGAGCAGTACTTC. The chain carries TRBV28 and TRBJ2-7, with 9 bases lining up with TRBD2. Germline lookup yields CDR1 MDHEN and CDR2 SYDVKM. The CDR3 runs to 15 residues.

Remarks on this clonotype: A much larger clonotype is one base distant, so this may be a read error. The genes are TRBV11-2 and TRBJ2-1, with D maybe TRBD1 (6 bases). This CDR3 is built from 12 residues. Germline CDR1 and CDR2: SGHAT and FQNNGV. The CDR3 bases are TGTGCCGGCAGGGGTTACGGCCATGAGCAGTTCTTC. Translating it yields CAGRGYGHEQFF.

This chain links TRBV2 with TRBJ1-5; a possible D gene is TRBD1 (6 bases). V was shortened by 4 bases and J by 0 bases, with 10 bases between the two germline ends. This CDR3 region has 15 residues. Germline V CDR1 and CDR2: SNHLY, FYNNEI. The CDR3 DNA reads TGTGCCAGCAGTGTGGGACATTATAGCAATCAGCCCCAGCATTTT. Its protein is CASSVGHYSNQPQHF.

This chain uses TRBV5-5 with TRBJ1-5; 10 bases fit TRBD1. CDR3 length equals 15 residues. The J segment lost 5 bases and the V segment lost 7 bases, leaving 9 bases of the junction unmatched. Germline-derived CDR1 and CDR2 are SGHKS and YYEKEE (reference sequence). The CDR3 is CASSGTGAMDQPQHF. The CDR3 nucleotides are TGTGCCAGCTCCGGGACAGGGGCAATGGATCAGCCCCAGCATTTT.

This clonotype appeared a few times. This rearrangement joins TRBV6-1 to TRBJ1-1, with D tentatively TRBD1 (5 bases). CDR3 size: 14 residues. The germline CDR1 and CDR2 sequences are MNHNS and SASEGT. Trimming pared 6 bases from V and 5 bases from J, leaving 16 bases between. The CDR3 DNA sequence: TGTGCCAGCAGATCAGGGAGGGTGAGTACTGAAGCTTTCTTT. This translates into CASRSGRVSTEAFF.

CDR3 loop: CASSVAKGGEKLFF. The CDR3 bases are TGTGCCAGCAGTGTCGCGAAGGGAGGGGAAAAACTGTTTTTT. V and J are TRBV2 and TRBJ1-4; D is ambiguous. CDR3 length: 14 amino acids. V was shortened by 4 bases and J by 8 bases, with 14 bases between the two germline ends. Germline V lookup: CDR1 SNHLY, CDR2 FYNNEI.

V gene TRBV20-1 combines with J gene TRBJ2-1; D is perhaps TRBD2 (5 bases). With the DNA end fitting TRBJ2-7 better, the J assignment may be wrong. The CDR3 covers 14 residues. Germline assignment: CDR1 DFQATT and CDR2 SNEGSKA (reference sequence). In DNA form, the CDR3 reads TGCAGTGCGCGAGCGGCTAGCTCCTACAATGAGCAGTACTTC. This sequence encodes CSARAASSYNEQYF.

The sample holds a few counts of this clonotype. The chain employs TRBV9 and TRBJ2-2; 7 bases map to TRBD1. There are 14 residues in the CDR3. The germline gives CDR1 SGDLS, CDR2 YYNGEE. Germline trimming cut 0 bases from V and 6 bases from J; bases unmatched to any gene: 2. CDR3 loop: CASSVGGGAGELFF. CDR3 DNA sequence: TGTGCCAGCAGCGTAGGAGGGGGCGCCGGGGAGCTGTTTTTT. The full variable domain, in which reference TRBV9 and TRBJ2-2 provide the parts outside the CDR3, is DSGVTQTPKHLITATGQRVTLRCSPRSGDLSVYWYQQSLDQGLQFLIQYYNGEERAKGNILERFSAQQFPDLHSELNLSSLELGDSALYFCASSVGGGAGELFFGEGSRLTVL.

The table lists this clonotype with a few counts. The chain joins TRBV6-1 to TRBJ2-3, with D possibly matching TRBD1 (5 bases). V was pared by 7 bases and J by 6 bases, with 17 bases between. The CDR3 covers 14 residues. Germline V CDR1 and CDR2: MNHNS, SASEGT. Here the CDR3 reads CASIARVGRDTQYF. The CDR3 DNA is TGTGCCAGCATAGCCAGGGTTGGTAGGGATACGCAGTATTTT.

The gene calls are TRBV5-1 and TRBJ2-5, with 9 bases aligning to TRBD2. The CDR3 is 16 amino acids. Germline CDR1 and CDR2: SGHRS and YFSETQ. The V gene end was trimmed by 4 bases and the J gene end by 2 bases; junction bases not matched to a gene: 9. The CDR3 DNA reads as TGCGCCAGCAGCCCCGCTCCGAGCGGGGGGCAAGAGACCCAGTACTTC. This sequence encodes CASSPAPSGGQETQYF.

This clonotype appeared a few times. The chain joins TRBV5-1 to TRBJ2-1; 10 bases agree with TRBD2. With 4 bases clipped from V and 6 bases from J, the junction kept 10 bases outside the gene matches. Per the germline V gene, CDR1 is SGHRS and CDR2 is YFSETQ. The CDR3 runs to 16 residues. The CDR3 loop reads CASSPGGLAHLNEQFF. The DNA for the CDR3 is TGCGCCAGCAGCCCGGGGGGACTAGCGCATCTCAATGAGCAGTTCTTC.

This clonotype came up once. In DNA form, the CDR3 reads TGTGCCACCCTACTCCTGACAGGGGGCCCGAACACTGAAGCTTTCTTT. Protein sequence: CATLLLTGGPNTEAFF. The chain links TRBV27 to TRBJ1-1; 10 bases agree with TRBD1. There are 16 residues in the CDR3. Germline lookup yields CDR1 MNHEY and CDR2 SMNVEV (reference sequence). The junction had 12 bases not matched to a gene; V was cut back by 10 bases and J by 1 base.

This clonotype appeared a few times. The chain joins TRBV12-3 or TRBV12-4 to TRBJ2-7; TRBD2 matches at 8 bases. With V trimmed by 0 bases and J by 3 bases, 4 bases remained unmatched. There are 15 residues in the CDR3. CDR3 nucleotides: TGTGCCAGCAGTTTAGCTAGCGGGGACCTCTACGAGCAGTACTTC. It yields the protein CASSLASGDLYEQYF.

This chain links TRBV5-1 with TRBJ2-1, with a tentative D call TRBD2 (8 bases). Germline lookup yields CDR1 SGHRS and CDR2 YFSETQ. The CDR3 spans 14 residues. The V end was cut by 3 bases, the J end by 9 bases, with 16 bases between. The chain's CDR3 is CASSYNGGDSEQFF. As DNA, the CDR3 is TGCGCCAGCAGCTACAACGGGGGGGACAGTGAGCAGTTCTTC.

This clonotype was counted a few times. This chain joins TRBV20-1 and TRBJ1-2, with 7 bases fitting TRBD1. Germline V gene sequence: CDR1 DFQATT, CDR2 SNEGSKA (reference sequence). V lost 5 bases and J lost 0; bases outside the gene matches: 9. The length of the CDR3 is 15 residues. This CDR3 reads CSAPPDRVTNYGYTF. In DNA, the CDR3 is TGCAGTGCTCCGCCTGACAGGGTGACTAACTATGGCTACACCTTC.

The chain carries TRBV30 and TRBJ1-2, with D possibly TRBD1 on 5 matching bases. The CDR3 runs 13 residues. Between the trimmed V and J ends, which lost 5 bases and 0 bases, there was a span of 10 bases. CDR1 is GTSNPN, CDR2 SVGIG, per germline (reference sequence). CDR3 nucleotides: TGTGCCTGGGAACAGGCCCCTAACTATGGCTACACCTTC. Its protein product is CAWEQAPNYGYTF.

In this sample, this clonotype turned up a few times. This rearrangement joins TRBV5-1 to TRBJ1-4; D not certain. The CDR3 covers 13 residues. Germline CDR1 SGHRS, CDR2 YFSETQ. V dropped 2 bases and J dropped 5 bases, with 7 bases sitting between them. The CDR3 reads CASSFDTNEKLFF. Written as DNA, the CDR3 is TGCGCCAGCAGCTTCGATACAAATGAAAAACTGTTTTTT.

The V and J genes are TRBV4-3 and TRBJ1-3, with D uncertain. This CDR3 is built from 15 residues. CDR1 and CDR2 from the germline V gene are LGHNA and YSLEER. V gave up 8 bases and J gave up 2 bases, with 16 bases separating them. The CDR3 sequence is CASSDSLLAGNTIYF. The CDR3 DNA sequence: TGCGCCAGCTCCGACTCCCTACTCGCTGGAAACACCATATATTTT.

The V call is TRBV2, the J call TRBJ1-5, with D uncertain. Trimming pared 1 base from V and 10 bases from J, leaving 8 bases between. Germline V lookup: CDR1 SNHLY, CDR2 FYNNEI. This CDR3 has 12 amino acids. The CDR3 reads CASSEGRIPQHF. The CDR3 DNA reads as TGTGCCAGCAGTGAAGGCCGAATACCCCAGCATTTT.

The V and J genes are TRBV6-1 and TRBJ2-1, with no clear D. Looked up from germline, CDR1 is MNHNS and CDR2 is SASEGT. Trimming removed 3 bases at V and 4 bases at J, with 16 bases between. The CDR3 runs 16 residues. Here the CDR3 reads CASSERPSRAYNEQFF. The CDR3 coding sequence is TGTGCCAGCAGTGAGAGGCCTAGTCGGGCGTACAATGAGCAGTTCTTC.

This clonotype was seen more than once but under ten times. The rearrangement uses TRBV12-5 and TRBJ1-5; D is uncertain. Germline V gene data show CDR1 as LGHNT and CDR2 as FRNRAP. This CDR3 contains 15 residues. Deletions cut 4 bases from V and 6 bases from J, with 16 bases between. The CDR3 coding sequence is TGTGCTAGTGGTTGGGCTCCCGGGCTAACTCAGCCCCAGCATTTT. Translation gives CASGWAPGLTQPQHF.

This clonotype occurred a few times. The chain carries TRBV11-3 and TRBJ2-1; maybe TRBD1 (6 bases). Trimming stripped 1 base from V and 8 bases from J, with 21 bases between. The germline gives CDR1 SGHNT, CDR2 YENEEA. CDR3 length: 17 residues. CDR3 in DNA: TGTGCCAGCAGCTTAGGGGGTAGGGGACACTTGTACGATGAGCAGTTCTTC. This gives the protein CASSLGGRGHLYDEQFF.